The rows below give T cell receptor beta chains drawn from one sample of a study of blood T cell repertoires in COVID-19. The table came from immunoSEQ multiplex PCR; TCRdb's copy has only in-frame clones and leaves some out. The table records 150,000 to 200,000 clones, about 91% of them present only once. The sample taken for sequencing was PBMCs or T cells enriched from blood (not recorded which). The receptors were sampled from a woman between 40 and 55 years old with acute COVID-19. CDR3s leave out the opening cysteine and the closing phenylalanine or tryptophan.

v_call cdr3_aa
TRBV13 ASSLLRKKENTEAF
TRBV25-1 ASSEEGRYGYT
TRBV5-1 ASSPTSGGSNEQF
TRBV19 ASSKGTGQETQY
TRBV7-6 ASSWVYGPKGDWGETQY
TRBV11-2 ASSAEGWSGLRGITEAF
TRBV27 ASSRLRGADPNGYT
TRBV28 ASFPGVLEGEQY
TRBV19 ASRAGRQAF
TRBV6-5 ASKRADTQY
TRBV7-2 ASSLTVSGTYEQY
TRBV5-4 ASSSQRGGGADTQY
TRBV6-5 ASRGGGAGADTQY
TRBV4-1 ASSQDPGRYNSPLH
TRBV9 ASSVGAGINTGELF
TRBV19 ASSIDREEQF
TRBV9 ASSVEGRGYPGNTIY
TRBV28 ASSFPASGGVLTDTQY
TRBV4-3 ASSQTSGDTQY
TRBV6-2/TRBV6-3 ASSFILTEAF
TRBV25-1 ASSFANTGELF
TRBV4-2 ASSQGPNTGELF
TRBV4-1 ASSHPGLAGGPNQETQY
TRBV29-1 SVGGRGLGETQY
TRBV5-1 ASSSPGQTSYEQY
TRBV27 ASSGTGGEQY
TRBV3-1/TRBV3-2 ASSGRTGSYSAGYT
TRBV3-1/TRBV3-2 ASSQVLQHYGYT
TRBV4-1 ASSQDSPEAGLGSPLH
TRBV19 ATRDSYNSPLH
TRBV9 ASSVGGGGQETQY
TRBV5-5 ASSWGLAGGKDTGELF
TRBV30 AWRPHRQGEAF
TRBV30 AWSVGGTGNTIY
TRBV5-4 ASLDGPPGQGTLNYGYT
TRBV29-1 SVDTGGETQY
TRBV6-1 ASSESGNGYT
TRBV3-1/TRBV3-2 ASSQDGDSTDTQY
TRBV3-1/TRBV3-2 ASSQARDRLTDTQY
TRBV18 ASSPLAGENNEQF
TRBV21-1 ASSKRQAYSYEQY
TRBV10-3 AISGGGEKLF
TRBV29-1 SVERYGYT
TRBV25-1 ATSGGTGELF
TRBV4-1 ASSQEGVGTDTQY